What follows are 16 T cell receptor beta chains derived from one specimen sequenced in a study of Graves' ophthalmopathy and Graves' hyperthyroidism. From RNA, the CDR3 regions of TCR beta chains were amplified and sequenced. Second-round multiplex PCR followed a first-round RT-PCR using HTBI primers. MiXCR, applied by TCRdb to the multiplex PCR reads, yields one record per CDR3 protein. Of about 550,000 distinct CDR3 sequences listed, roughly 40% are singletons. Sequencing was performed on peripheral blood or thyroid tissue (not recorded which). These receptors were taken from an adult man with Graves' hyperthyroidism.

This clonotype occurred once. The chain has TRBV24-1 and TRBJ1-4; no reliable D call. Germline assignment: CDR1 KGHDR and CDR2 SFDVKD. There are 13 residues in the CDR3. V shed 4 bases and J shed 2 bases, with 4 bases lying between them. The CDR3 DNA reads TGTGCCACCAGTGACGCGACTAATGAAAAACTGTTTTTT. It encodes CATSDATNEKLFF.

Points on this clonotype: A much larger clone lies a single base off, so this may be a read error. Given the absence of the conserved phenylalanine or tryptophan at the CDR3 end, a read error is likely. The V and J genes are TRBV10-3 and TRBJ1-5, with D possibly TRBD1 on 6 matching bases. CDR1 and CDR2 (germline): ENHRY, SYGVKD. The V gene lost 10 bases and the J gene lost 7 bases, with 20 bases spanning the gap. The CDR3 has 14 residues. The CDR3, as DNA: TGTGCCAGCCGCGACAGGACCTCGGGACAGCCCCAGCATTCT. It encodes CASRDRTSGQPQHS.

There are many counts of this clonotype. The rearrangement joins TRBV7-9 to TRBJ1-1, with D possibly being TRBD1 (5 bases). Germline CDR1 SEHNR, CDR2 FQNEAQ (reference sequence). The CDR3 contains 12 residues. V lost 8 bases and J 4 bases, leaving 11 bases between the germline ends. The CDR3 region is CASGSRGTEAFF. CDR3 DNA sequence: TGTGCCAGCGGCTCAAGGGGCACTGAAGCTTTCTTT.

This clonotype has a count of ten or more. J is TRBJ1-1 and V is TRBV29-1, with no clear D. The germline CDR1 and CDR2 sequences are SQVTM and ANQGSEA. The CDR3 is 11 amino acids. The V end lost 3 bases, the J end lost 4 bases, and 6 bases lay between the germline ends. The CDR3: CSVDSVTEAFF. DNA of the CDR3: TGCAGCGTTGACTCTGTCACTGAAGCTTTCTTT.

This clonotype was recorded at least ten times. Here the CDR3 reads CASSLDQYQPQHF. The CDR3 DNA reads as TGTGCCAGCAGCTTAGATCAGTATCAGCCCCAGCATTTT. This rearrangement joins TRBV7-8 to TRBJ1-5; the D is unclear. The CDR3 has 13 residues. Trimming left V 1 base short and J 5 bases short, with 6 bases between. CDR1 SGHVS and CDR2 FQNEAQ come from the germline V gene.

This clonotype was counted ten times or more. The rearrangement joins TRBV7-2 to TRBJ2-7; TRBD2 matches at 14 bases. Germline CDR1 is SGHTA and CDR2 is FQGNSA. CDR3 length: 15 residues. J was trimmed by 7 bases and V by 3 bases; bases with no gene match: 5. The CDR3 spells CASSLGLAGVSEQYF. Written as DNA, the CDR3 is TGTGCCAGCAGCTTGGGACTAGCGGGAGTCTCTGAGCAGTACTTC.

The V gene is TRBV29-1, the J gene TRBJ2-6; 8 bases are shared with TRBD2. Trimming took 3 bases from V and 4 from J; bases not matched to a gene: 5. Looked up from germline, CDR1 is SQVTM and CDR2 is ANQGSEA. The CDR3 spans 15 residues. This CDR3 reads CSVDGGGTGANVLTF. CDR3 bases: TGCAGCGTTGACGGGGGGGGGACCGGGGCCAACGTCCTGACTTTC.

The CDR3 sequence: CASRSEDILRVPQHF. As DNA, the CDR3 is TGTGCCAGTAGATCAGAGGACATCCTGCGAGTGCCCCAGCATTTT. The rearrangement uses TRBV19 and TRBJ1-5; TRBD1 is a possible D gene (5 bases). The CDR3 covers 15 residues. CDR1 is LNHDA and CDR2 is SQIVND in the germline V gene (reference sequence). Trimming left V 6 bases short and J 9 bases short, with 21 bases between.

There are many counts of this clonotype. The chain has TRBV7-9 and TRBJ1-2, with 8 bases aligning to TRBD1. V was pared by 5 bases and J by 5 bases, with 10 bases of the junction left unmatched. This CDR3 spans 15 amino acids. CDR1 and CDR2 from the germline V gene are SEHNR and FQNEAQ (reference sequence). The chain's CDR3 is CASSPSGQGWYGYTF. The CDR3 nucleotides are TGTGCCAGCAGCCCCTCAGGACAGGGCTGGTATGGCTACACCTTC.

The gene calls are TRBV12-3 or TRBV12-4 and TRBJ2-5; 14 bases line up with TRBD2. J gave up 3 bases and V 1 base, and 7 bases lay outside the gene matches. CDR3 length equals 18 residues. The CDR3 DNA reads TGTGCCAGCAGTTTAGAGGGGACTAGCGGGAGTCAGGAAGAGACCCAGTACTTC. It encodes CASSLEGTSGSQEETQYF.

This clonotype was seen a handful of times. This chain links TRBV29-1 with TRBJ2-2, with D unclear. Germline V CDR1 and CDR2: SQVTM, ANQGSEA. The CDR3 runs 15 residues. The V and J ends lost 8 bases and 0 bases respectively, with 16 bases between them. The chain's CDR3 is CSSRLTGANTGELFF. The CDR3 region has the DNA TGCAGCTCCCGATTGACTGGAGCGAACACCGGGGAGCTGTTTTTT.

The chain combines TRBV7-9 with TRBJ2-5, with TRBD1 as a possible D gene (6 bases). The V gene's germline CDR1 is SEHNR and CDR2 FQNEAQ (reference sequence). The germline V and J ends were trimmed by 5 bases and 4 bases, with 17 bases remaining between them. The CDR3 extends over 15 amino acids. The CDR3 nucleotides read TGTGCCAGCAGCCTGAGGGGACAACAGGGAGAGACCCAGTACTTC. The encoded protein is CASSLRGQQGETQYF.

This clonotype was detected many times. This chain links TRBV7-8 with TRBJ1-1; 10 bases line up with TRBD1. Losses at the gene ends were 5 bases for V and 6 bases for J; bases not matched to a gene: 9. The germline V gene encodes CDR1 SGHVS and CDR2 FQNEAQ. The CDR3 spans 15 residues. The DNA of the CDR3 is TGTGCCAGCAGCCCCTGGGACAGGGGAGGTCCTGAAGCTTTCTTT. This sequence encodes CASSPWDRGGPEAFF.

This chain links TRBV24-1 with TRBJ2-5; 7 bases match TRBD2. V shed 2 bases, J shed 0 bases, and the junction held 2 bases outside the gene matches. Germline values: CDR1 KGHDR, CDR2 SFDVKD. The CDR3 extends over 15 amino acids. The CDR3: CATSDWGGNQETQYF. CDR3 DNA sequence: TGTGCCACCAGTGATTGGGGAGGGAACCAAGAGACCCAGTACTTC.

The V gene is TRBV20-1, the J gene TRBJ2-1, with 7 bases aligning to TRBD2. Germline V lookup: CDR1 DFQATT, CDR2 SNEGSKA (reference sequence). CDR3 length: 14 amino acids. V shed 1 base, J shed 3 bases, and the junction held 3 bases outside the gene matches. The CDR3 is CSARASGGYNEQFF. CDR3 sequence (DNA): TGCAGTGCTAGAGCGTCGGGGGGCTACAATGAGCAGTTCTTC.

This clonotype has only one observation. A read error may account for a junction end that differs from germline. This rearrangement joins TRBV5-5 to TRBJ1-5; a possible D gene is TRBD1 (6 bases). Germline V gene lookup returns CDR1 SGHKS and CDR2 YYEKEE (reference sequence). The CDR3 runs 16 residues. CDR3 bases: TGTGCCAGCAGCGTGACAGGAGGCGATGGCAATCAGCCCCGGCATTTT. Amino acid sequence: CASSVTGGDGNQPRHF. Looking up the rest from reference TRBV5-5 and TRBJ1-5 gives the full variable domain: DAGVTQSPTHLIKTRGQQVTLRCSPISGHKSVSWYQQVLGQGPQFIFQYYEKEERGRGNFPDRFSARQFPNYSSELNVNALLLGDSALYLCASSVTGGDGNQPRHFGDGTRLSIL.